The 31 T cell receptor beta chains below all came from one sample that was sequenced in a study of cytotoxic CD8 clonotypes in ibrutinib-treated CLL. Method: immunoSEQ multiplex PCR; TCRdb's copy keeps in-frame clones and lacks some. Of roughly 170,000 clones listed, roughly four fifths are singletons. Material: PBMCs, obtained after 24 months of ibrutinib treatment. Receptors originate from a human donor with chronic lymphocytic leukemia.

The chain uses TRBV11-2 and TRBJ2-7; TRBD1 matches at 9 bases. The CDR3 covers 16 residues. Germline V gene lookup returns CDR1 SGHAT and CDR2 FQNNGV. After removal of 1 base from V and 10 bases from J, the junction contained 14 bases not matched to a gene. For the CDR3, the DNA is TGTGCCAGCAGCTTAGGGCCGGGACAGGGCCTCCCCCACCAGTACTTC. Its translation: CASSLGPGQGLPHQYF. Looking up the rest from reference TRBV11-2 and TRBJ2-7 gives the full variable domain: EAGVAQSPRYKIIEKRQSVAFWCNPISGHATLYWYQQILGQGPKLLIQFQNNGVVDDSQLPKDRFSAERLKGVDSTLKIQPAKLEDSAVYLCASSLGPGQGLPHQYFGPGTRLTVT.

The V and J genes are TRBV7-2 and TRBJ1-5; D is unresolved. Trimming cost V 0 bases and J 7 bases, with 16 bases left between them. Germline CDR1 reads SGHTA; CDR2 reads FQGNSA. There are 16 residues in the CDR3. The CDR3 DNA reads TGTGCCAGCAGCTTAGCCGGACTGGGAACTTGGCAGCCCCAGCATTTT. Translated, it gives CASSLAGLGTWQPQHF.

The V gene is TRBV5-1, the J gene TRBJ2-1; 7 nucleotides align to TRBD1. The germline CDR1 and CDR2 sequences are SGHRS and YFSETQ. The CDR3 consists of 16 residues. J lost 5 bases, V lost 0 bases, and 8 bases had no gene match. CDR3 sequence (DNA): TGCGCCAGCAGCTTGGTTTCAGGGGGTGCCAACAATGAGCAGTTCTTC. Encoded protein: CASSLVSGGANNEQFF.

The chain has TRBV6-9 and TRBJ1-5, with D maybe TRBD1 (6 bases). CDR3 length: 15 amino acids. The germline V gene encodes CDR1 MNHGY and CDR2 SVAAGI. With 8 bases removed from V and 5 bases from J, the gap between germline ends came to 19 bases. The CDR3 DNA follows: TGTGCCAGCTTGAATCGTCGGACAGCATATCAGCCCCAGCATTTT. This gives the protein CASLNRRTAYQPQHF.

The rearrangement links TRBV6-5 to TRBJ2-5; a possible D gene is TRBD1 (5 bases). V lost 6 bases and J 2 bases, leaving 10 bases between the germline ends. CDR1 MNHEY and CDR2 SVGAGI come from the germline V gene. The length of the CDR3 is 13 residues. The DNA of the CDR3 is TGTGCCAGCAGAGTAACAGGTCAAGAGACCCAGTACTTC. This sequence encodes CASRVTGQETQYF.

V is TRBV29-1 and J is TRBJ1-2; 7 nucleotides agree with TRBD1. The length of the CDR3 is 14 residues. After removal of 7 bases from V and 4 bases from J, the junction contained 12 bases not matched to a gene. Germline CDR1 is SQVTM and CDR2 is ANQGSEA. The CDR3 sequence is CSAKPRQGGYGYTF. DNA for the CDR3: TGCAGCGCTAAACCCCGACAGGGCGGCTATGGCTACACCTTC.

The genes are TRBV11-2 and TRBJ2-7; TRBD2 matches 8 bases. Germline CDR1 reads SGHAT; CDR2 reads FQNNGV. The V and J ends lost 0 bases and 3 bases, in that order; junction bases with no gene match: 4. The CDR3 consists of 15 residues. The chain's CDR3 is CASSLETSGFYEQYF. In DNA form, the CDR3 reads TGTGCCAGCAGCTTAGAAACTAGCGGCTTCTACGAGCAGTACTTC.

This clone appeared a single time. The chain joins TRBV5-1 to TRBJ2-1; TRBD1 agrees at 7 bases. CDR1 is SGHRS, CDR2 YFSETQ, per germline. Trimming took 4 bases from V and 2 from J; bases not matched to a gene: 9. The CDR3 totals 16 residues. The CDR3 DNA follows: TGCGCCAGCAGCCTAATAGGGGGCTGGACCTACAATGAGCAGTTCTTC. Its protein is CASSLIGGWTYNEQFF.

The DNA for the CDR3 is TGTGCCAGCAGGGGGACAGGGGGGTCGGATAATTCACCCCTCCACTTT. It translates to CASRGTGGSDNSPLHF. The V and J genes are TRBV27 and TRBJ1-6; 11 bases match TRBD1. Germline trimming cut 6 bases from V and 5 bases from J; bases unmatched to any gene: 6. Germline CDR1 reads MNHEY; CDR2 reads SMNVEV (reference sequence). This CDR3 spans 16 amino acids.

The chain is built from TRBV7-8 and TRBJ2-2, with TRBD2 matching 9 bases. This CDR3 contains 17 residues. With V trimmed by 7 bases and J by 5 bases, 14 bases remained unmatched. Germline CDR1 and CDR2: SGHVS and FQNEAQ. The CDR3 loop reads CASTSNLGGRETGELFF. The CDR3 nucleotides are TGTGCCAGCACCTCAAATCTAGGCGGGAGGGAAACCGGGGAGCTGTTTTTT.

This chain links TRBV11-2 with TRBJ2-7; 9 nucleotides match TRBD2. V trimming: 4 bases; J trimming: 5 bases; junction bases outside the gene matches: 9. The CDR3 has 15 amino acids. CDR1 and CDR2 from the germline V gene are SGHAT and FQNNGV. CDR3 region: CASSSRAGGAHEQYF. The CDR3 nucleotides read TGTGCCAGCAGCTCCCGTGCGGGGGGGGCCCACGAGCAGTACTTC.

This clone was found a few times. This rearrangement joins TRBV7-2 to TRBJ2-3, with 10 bases lining up with TRBD2. The CDR3 loop spans 15 amino acids. V was clipped by 1 base and J by 4 bases; unmatched bases: 2. The germline CDR1 and CDR2 sequences are SGHTA and FQGNSA. The CDR3 nucleotides are TGTGCCAGCAGCTTAGTAGCGGGAGGCTCAGATACGCAGTATTTT. It translates to CASSLVAGGSDTQYF.

The J gene is TRBJ1-6, the V gene TRBV9, with TRBD1 as a possible D gene (6 bases). Germline-derived CDR1 and CDR2 are SGDLS and YYNGEE. The CDR3 sequence is 16 residues long. Deletions cut 0 bases from V and 7 bases from J, with 14 bases between. The CDR3, as DNA: TGTGCCAGCAGCGTAGGTCGGGGGCAGGGAAATTCACCCCTCCACTTT. It specifies CASSVGRGQGNSPLHF.

This chain joins TRBV28 and TRBJ1-3; 7 bases agree with TRBD1. Germline V gene data show CDR1 as MDHEN and CDR2 as SYDVKM. V shed 4 bases and J 0 bases; nucleotides not matched to a gene: 6. The CDR3 runs 16 residues. CDR3 protein: CASSSGTEISGNTIYF. The CDR3 coding sequence is TGTGCCAGCAGTTCCGGGACAGAGATCTCTGGAAACACCATATATTTT.

The V call is TRBV11-2, the J call TRBJ1-1; D ambiguous. Trimming cost V 1 base and J 4 bases, with 16 bases left between them. CDR3 length: 16 residues. Looked up from germline, CDR1 is SGHAT and CDR2 is FQNNGV. The CDR3 reads CASSLALNLGGTEAFF. The CDR3 nucleotides are TGTGCCAGCAGCTTAGCATTAAACCTGGGCGGCACTGAAGCTTTCTTT.

This clone occurred once. The chain employs TRBV4-1 and TRBJ1-5, with 8 positions matching TRBD1. The length of the CDR3 is 15 residues. After removal of 1 base from V and 10 bases from J, the junction contained 9 bases not matched to a gene. Germline V gene lookup returns CDR1 MGHRA and CDR2 YSYEKL. The CDR3 loop reads CASSQVQGANPPQHF. Written as DNA, the CDR3 is TGCGCCAGCAGCCAAGTTCAGGGGGCGAATCCACCCCAGCATTTT.

The chain joins TRBV27 to TRBJ2-7; 9 bases are shared with TRBD2. The germline gives CDR1 MNHEY, CDR2 SMNVEV (reference sequence). The junction had 5 bases not matched to a gene; V was cut back by 5 bases and J by 0 bases. CDR3 size: 15 residues. The CDR3 loop reads CASSLSGSGSYEQYF. The CDR3 DNA sequence: TGTGCCAGCAGTCTTAGCGGGAGTGGCTCCTACGAGCAGTACTTC.

This chain connects TRBV18 to TRBJ1-2, with 7 bases fitting TRBD1. The germline CDR1 and CDR2 sequences are KGHSH and LQKENI. This CDR3 region has 17 residues. The junction had 8 bases not matched to a gene; V was cut back by 0 bases and J by 1 base. DNA of the CDR3: TGTGCCAGCTCACCACCAAGGACAGGAGTATATAACTATGGCTACACCTTC. As protein: CASSPPRTGVYNYGYTF. Filled out from reference TRBV18 and TRBJ1-2, the complete variable domain reads NAGVMQNPRHLVRRRGQEARLRCSPMKGHSHVYWYRQLPEEGLKFMVYLQKENIIDESGMPKERFSAEFPKEGPSILRIQQVVRGDSAAYFCASSPPRTGVYNYGYTFGSGTRLTVV.

The V gene is TRBV18, the J gene TRBJ2-7; D not resolved. Germline V CDR1 and CDR2: KGHSH, LQKENI. The CDR3 has 15 amino acids. V was trimmed by 2 bases and J by 1 base, leaving 12 bases between them. In DNA form, the CDR3 reads TGTGCCAGCTCACCAATTGGCAGATTTTCCTACGAGCAGTACTTC. It specifies CASSPIGRFSYEQYF.

The chain uses TRBV27 and TRBJ2-7; D is uncertain. CDR1 and CDR2 from the germline V gene are MNHEY and SMNVEV (reference sequence). There are 16 residues in the CDR3. V was clipped by 1 base and J by 1 base, with 14 bases between them. CDR3 in amino acids: CASSLYSDGKSYEQYF. The DNA of the CDR3 is TGTGCCAGCAGTTTATATAGTGACGGAAAATCCTACGAGCAGTACTTC.

In DNA, the CDR3 is TGCGCCAGCAGCCTGACAGGGTACAACACCGGGGAGCTGTTTTTT. It specifies CASSLTGYNTGELFF. The J gene is TRBJ2-2, the V gene TRBV5-1; TRBD1 matches 7 bases. This CDR3 comprises 15 residues. Trimming took 4 bases from V and 2 from J; bases not matched to a gene: 5. Germline-derived CDR1 and CDR2 are SGHRS and YFSETQ.

The rearrangement uses TRBV2 and TRBJ2-5, with TRBD2 matching over 7 bases. After removal of 4 bases from V and 3 bases from J, the junction contained 11 bases not matched to a gene. The CDR3 has 16 amino acids. Per the germline V gene, CDR1 is SNHLY and CDR2 is FYNNEI. CDR3: CASSGWVLAAKETQYF. In DNA form, the CDR3 reads TGTGCCAGCAGTGGTTGGGTTCTAGCGGCCAAAGAGACCCAGTACTTC.

The J gene is TRBJ1-3, the V gene TRBV30; D unresolved. CDR1 and CDR2 from the germline V gene are GTSNPN and SVGIG (reference sequence). Trimming took off 4 bases at V and 0 bases at J, with 16 bases between the two ends. The CDR3 is 16 amino acids. The CDR3 here is CAWNDEEGHSGNTIYF. The CDR3 coding sequence is TGTGCCTGGAATGACGAGGAAGGGCACTCTGGAAACACCATATATTTT.

This clone was detected many times. The chain carries TRBV6-6 and TRBJ1-1; 9 nucleotides line up with TRBD1. From germline, CDR1 is MNHNY and CDR2 SVGAGI (reference sequence). The CDR3 has 14 amino acids. V was clipped by 5 bases and J by 6 bases; unmatched bases: 7. This chain's CDR3 is CASSRTGDNPEAFF. The CDR3 nucleotides read TGTGCCAGCAGTCGGACAGGGGATAACCCTGAAGCTTTCTTT.

A note on this clone: One end of the junction varies from germline; a read error may be responsible. This chain joins TRBV7-7 and TRBJ2-2, with 8 bases aligning to TRBD1. From germline, CDR1 is SSHAT and CDR2 FNYEAQ (reference sequence). The CDR3 sequence is 16 residues long. CDR3 nucleotides: TGTGCTAGCAGCTTTGGACAGGGAAGTATGACCGGGGAGCTGTTTTTT. As protein: CASSFGQGSMTGELFF.

The chain joins TRBV28 to TRBJ1-2, with a tentative D call TRBD1 (6 bases). The CDR3 consists of 14 residues. V lost 11 bases to trimming and J lost 6 bases, with 22 bases between them. Germline V gene data show CDR1 as MDHEN and CDR2 as SYDVKM. The CDR3 loop is CAANLGGRWDGYTF. Here the CDR3 DNA reads TGTGCCGCGAATCTAGGGGGGCGATGGGATGGCTACACCTTC.

The CDR3 spells CASTKYGEFPGELFF. Here the CDR3 DNA reads TGTGCCAGCACAAAATATGGGGAGTTCCCCGGGGAGCTGTTTTTT. The chain recombines TRBV11-2 with TRBJ2-2; D possibly corresponds to TRBD2 (5 bases). CDR3 size: 15 residues. From germline, CDR1 is SGHAT and CDR2 FQNNGV. V was shortened by 7 bases and J by 6 bases, with 18 bases between the two germline ends.

This clone is judged medium-sized. The chain combines TRBV27 with TRBJ1-1; D is possibly TRBD1 (5 bases). Germline lookup yields CDR1 MNHEY and CDR2 SMNVEV (reference sequence). Trimming cost V 8 bases and J 7 bases, with 17 bases left between them. The length of the CDR3 is 13 residues. CDR3 residues: CASGPTRADEAFF. In DNA form, the CDR3 reads TGTGCCAGCGGCCCCACCAGGGCGGATGAAGCTTTCTTT.

V is TRBV28 and J is TRBJ2-7; D ambiguous. CDR3 length: 13 residues. Between the trimmed V and J ends, which lost 2 bases and 3 bases, there was a span of 8 bases. The germline CDR1 and CDR2 sequences are MDHEN and SYDVKM. The CDR3, as DNA: TGTGCCAGCAGTTTAAACAGCTACTACGAGCAGTACTTC. Translating gives CASSLNSYYEQYF.

CDR3 coding DNA: TGTGCCAGCAGTTTGAGACGGGGAGGTGGTTTCGGGGGGCAGTACTTC. Its translation is CASSLRRGGGFGGQYF. This chain links TRBV27 with TRBJ2-7, with a possible D match to TRBD2 (6 bases). The length of the CDR3 is 16 residues. V lost 3 bases, J lost 9 bases, and 24 bases lay in between. CDR1 is MNHEY and CDR2 is SMNVEV in the germline V gene (reference sequence).

This clone was detected only a few times. The rearrangement links TRBV9 to TRBJ1-3, with D hard to call. Germline V gene sequence: CDR1 SGDLS, CDR2 YYNGEE. V was shortened by 3 bases and J by 3 bases, with 10 bases between the two germline ends. CDR3 length: 14 residues. CDR3 nucleotide sequence: TGTGCCAGCAGCGGGCCGGGCGGTGGAAACACCATATATTTT. Protein: CASSGPGGGNTIYF.